The 13 T cell receptor beta chains given below trace back to one sample, sequenced in a study of T cells in Graves' hyperthyroidism and ophthalmopathy. Amplified regions were TCR beta CDR3 sequences from RNA transcripts. Initially, a first-round RT-PCR of the TCR CDR3 employed the HTBI primer set. TCRdb passed the multiplex PCR reads through MiXCR, listing each CDR3 protein once. Found here are 600,000 to 750,000 distinct CDR3 sequences, around a sixth of them singletons; the top ten hold roughly 15%. Sequenced: blood. The receptors originated from a man between 45 and 60 years old with Graves' hyperthyroidism.

This clonotype was observed at least ten times. The rearrangement joins TRBV24-1 to TRBJ2-3; D unclear. The CDR3 has 13 amino acids. Germline CDR1 KGHDR, CDR2 SFDVKD. Trimming took off 3 bases at V and 3 bases at J, with 6 bases between the two ends. CDR3 loop: CATSDHQTDTQYF. Here the CDR3 DNA reads TGTGCCACCAGTGATCACCAGACAGATACGCAGTATTTT.

This clonotype was recorded at least ten times. The V call is TRBV18, the J call TRBJ1-2; perhaps TRBD1 as D (5 bases). The V end lost 2 bases, the J end lost 2 bases, and 9 bases lay between the germline ends. The germline V gene has CDR1 KGHSH and CDR2 LQKENI. The CDR3 extends over 14 amino acids. CDR3 sequence: CASSPIDSNYGYTF. CDR3 coding DNA: TGTGCCAGCTCACCAATAGACAGCAACTATGGCTACACCTTC.

This clonotype was seen many times. This chain links TRBV7-2 with TRBJ2-5, with TRBD1 as a possible D gene (7 bases). From germline, CDR1 is SGHTA and CDR2 FQGNSA. The CDR3 is 16 amino acids. The V end was cut by 3 bases, the J end by 6 bases, with 20 bases between. CDR3 in DNA: TGTGCCAGCAGCTTGCGACAGGGCGGGGTATGGAAGACCCAGTACTTC. It encodes CASSLRQGGVWKTQYF.

This clonotype was counted at least ten times. The chain recombines TRBV20-1 with TRBJ2-1; 7 positions agree with TRBD1. The length of the CDR3 is 16 residues. Trimming cost V 0 bases and J 3 bases; bases outside gene matches: 8. From germline, CDR1 is DFQATT and CDR2 SNEGSKA (reference sequence). CDR3 nucleotide sequence: TGCAGTGCTAGAGATCGTACAGGGGCCCACTACAATGAGCAGTTCTTC. The encoded protein is CSARDRTGAHYNEQFF.

This clonotype occurred many times. The gene calls are TRBV12-3 or TRBV12-4 and TRBJ2-1; 12 positions match TRBD2. The CDR3 consists of 14 residues. Trimming at V came to 4 bases and at J to 10 bases, leaving 5 bases not matched to a gene. This chain's CDR3 is CASSYLAGGQEQFF. CDR3 bases: TGTGCCAGCAGTTATCTAGCGGGAGGGCAGGAGCAGTTCTTC.

This clonotype came up many times. The chain links TRBV11-2 to TRBJ2-1; 11 bases are a match to TRBD1. The CDR3 is made up of 17 amino acids. J was trimmed by 0 bases and V by 4 bases; bases with no gene match: 5. In germline, CDR1 is SGHAT, CDR2 FQNNGV. CDR3 coding DNA: TGTGCCAGCAGCTCCTCGGGGACAGGGGGCTCCTACAATGAGCAGTTCTTC. Its translation: CASSSSGTGGSYNEQFF.

CDR3 coding DNA: TGCGCCAGCAGCCCCCTCGCGAGGGGTGGCAGGTCGTTCTTCGAGCAGTACTTC. It is translated as CASSPLARGGRSFFEQYF. This sequence joins TRBV4-1 and TRBJ2-7; D possibly uses TRBD1 or TRBD2 (5 bases each). The V end lost 4 bases, the J end lost 6 bases, and 28 bases lay between the germline ends. The CDR3 length is 18 residues. CDR1 is MGHRA, CDR2 YSYEKL, per germline.

Here the CDR3 DNA reads TGTGCCATCAGGCGGGACTGGAGTGGAAACACCATATATTTT. This codes for CAIRRDWSGNTIYF. The chain couples TRBV10-3 to TRBJ1-3; possible D gene TRBD1, 5 bases. The V gene's germline CDR1 is ENHRY and CDR2 SYGVKD. Trimming cost V 6 bases and J 3 bases, with 12 bases left between them. CDR3 length: 14 amino acids.

This rearrangement joins TRBV5-6 to TRBJ1-1; no definite D call. The germline V gene encodes CDR1 SGHDT and CDR2 YYEEEE. The CDR3 runs 12 residues. Trimming shortened V by 4 bases and J by 11 bases, and 15 bases separated the two germline ends. The CDR3 sequence: CASSRPGDEAFF. The DNA for the CDR3 is TGTGCCAGCAGCCGACCGGGAGACGAGGCTTTCTTT.

The sample holds many counts of this clonotype. The chain combines TRBV7-9 with TRBJ2-1; 8 bases fit TRBD1. This CDR3 is built from 15 residues. CDR1 SEHNR and CDR2 FQNEAQ come from the germline V gene (reference sequence). V lost 5 bases, J lost 1 base, and 4 bases stayed unmatched. CDR3 coding DNA: TGTGCCAGCAGCCCCCGGACAGGGTCCTACAATGAGCAGTTCTTC. Residues: CASSPRTGSYNEQFF.

The rearrangement joins TRBV7-3 to TRBJ1-1; D is uncertain. CDR1 is SGHTA, CDR2 FQGTGA, per germline. Trimming stripped 5 bases from V and 4 bases from J, with 11 bases between. This CDR3 has 13 amino acids. The DNA of the CDR3 is TGTGCCAGCAGCACCTACACGAGCACTGAAGCTTTCTTT. It is translated as CASSTYTSTEAFF.

This clonotype was counted many times. The V gene is TRBV28, the J gene TRBJ1-5; D remains ambiguous. CDR1 and CDR2 from the germline V gene are MDHEN and SYDVKM. The V end lost 3 bases, the J end lost 4 bases, and 10 bases lay between the germline ends. The CDR3 has 14 amino acids. The CDR3 loop is CASSLSMGNQPQHF. CDR3 nucleotide sequence: TGTGCCAGCAGTTTGTCAATGGGGAATCAGCCCCAGCATTTT.

This clonotype was seen ten or more times. V gene TRBV28 combines with J gene TRBJ2-2, with D maybe TRBD2 (6 bases). The CDR3 contains 15 residues. V lost 5 bases and J 2 bases, leaving 12 bases between the germline ends. Per the germline V gene, CDR1 is MDHEN and CDR2 is SYDVKM. CDR3: CASSTSSVNTGELFF. CDR3 nucleotide sequence: TGTGCCAGCAGTACATCTAGCGTCAACACCGGGGAGCTGTTTTTT.